This T cell receptor beta chain was sequenced during a study of beta chain features in type 1 diabetes (dated by TCRdb to between 2017 and 2018). For the study in its entirety: No differences in mean age, gender distribution, total cell number or subset yield were found between patients and healthy donors. Across all samples, around 100 million sorted cells were examined, and cell number per subset correlated strongly with RNA yield. In the study, TCRB repertoires of sorted circulating CD4+ T cell subsets from recently diagnosed type 1 diabetes patients were compared with those of matched healthy donors. Regulatory and stem cell-like memory subsets were obtained from only 8 patients and about 8 healthy donors, while naive and central memory subsets were obtained from all 28 donors. The investigation overall reported the following: At VDJ recombination sites, type 1 diabetes patients had fewer insertions and more deleted nucleotides, which implies abnormalities in thymic rearrangement. A moderate but significant shortening of TCRB CDR3 length was observed in type 1 diabetes patients in all four CD4+ subsets. HLA sub-analyses involved small numbers of individuals, so any influence of HLA type on TCRB rearrangement remained unresolved. Sequencing cDNA rather than genomic DNA could over-represent highly expressing activated cells, although activation and CD3 levels did not differ between groups. Naive, central memory and regulatory TCRB repertoires appeared to be more similar among patients than among healthy donors. PCR might favor shorter templates, but patient and control samples were amplified and corrected together, so any skew would affect both groups equally.

All of the isolated RNA was reverse transcribed with the High Capacity cDNA Reverse Transcription Kit, so expressed TCRB transcripts were sequenced. Deep immunoSEQ sequencing was performed on naive, central memory and regulatory T cell samples, with an average of about 4 million total reads per sample. After sorted cells were lysed in RLT buffer, RNA was extracted with DNase-treated RNeasy Micro or Mini kits, with the choice depending on cell number. To prevent cross-contamination, each cell subset was processed individually, whereas patient and healthy donor samples were processed jointly. The immunoSEQ multiplex PCR was used to amplify TCRB sequences from cDNA, generating 87-bp fragments that spanned the CDR3 region. Sequencing of the amplicons was done on the Illumina HiSeq platform. The source study handled its data this way. Synthetic template baselines were used to correct PCR bias computationally, reads within Hamming distance 2 were collapsed, and singletons that could not be merged were discarded. Reads were aligned against IMGT so that V, D and J genes, CDR3 length and insertions or deletions at six rearrangement sites could be assigned. Within each subset, clonotype counts were normalized to the number of sorted cells before true diversity and Gini coefficients were calculated with the tcR R package. Repertoire sharing was quantified using the overlap coefficient calculated on TCRB nucleotide sequences. Out-of-frame TCRB sequences from naive cells were analyzed as a proxy for the pre-selection repertoire. In its TCRdb copy, this immuneACCESS table keeps in-frame sequences only and misses some clones. Where compared with another copy, unresolved V genes explain less than half of these, and the others have no known cause. V, J and clone size were drawn from that table, and D and trimming were deduced from the DNA. This sample is represented by around 240,000 clones; around 16% of them were singletons. The leading ten clones occupy about 0.085% of the sample.

With regard to this clone: Its antigen is still unknown. One base away there is no much larger clone; base qualities are not given.

From each donor, a single peripheral blood sample of 100 to 150 mL on average was drawn into heparinised tubes. Using a panel that included CD45RO, CCR7, CD25, CD127, CD95 and CD27, naive, central memory, regulatory and stem cell-like memory CD4+ T cells were sorted on a BD FACSAria II. A purity above 95% was achieved for all sorted populations. Right away, PBMCs were isolated by Lymphoprep density gradient centrifugation and were stained directly, with no culture step. So that batch effects would be minimized, each experiment stained and sorted samples in pairs, pairing one healthy donor with one patient. Via the germline V gene, CDR1 is SGHTA and CDR2 FQGNSA. Trimming at the junction amounts to 1 base on V and 3 bases on J, and the germline ends lie 10 bases apart. The CDR3 has 14 amino acids, counting the end cysteine and phenylalanine. Left in the record is the CDR3 DNA by itself, 42 bases read in frame from the first base.

The source material was naive CD4+ T cells from blood. Taken with the paper, the label for cell subset or site translates to: true naive CD4+ T cells. The TCR sequence derives from a man aged 25-45 years with type 1 diabetes. The rearrangement joined TRBV7-2 to TRBJ2-7, and perhaps TRBD1 as D gene, on 6 matching bases. The CDR3 corresponds to CASSLEGQYYEQYF. The DNA sequence is as follows: TGTGCCAGCAGCTTAGAAGGACAGTACTACGAGCAGTACTTC.